The present TCR beta chain was sequenced within a study of cytomegalovirus exposure and HLA in healthy donors. 13 Jbeta primers and 60 Vbeta primers were used for the PCR. TCRdb's table, derived via immunoSEQ multiplex PCR, lists solely in-frame clones and lacks some. The profile shows about 200,000 clones, roughly 80% of them singletons. V was pared by 6 bases and J by 15 bases, with 9 bases of the junction left unmatched. Germline-derived CDR1 and CDR2 are MNHEY and SVGAGI. The CDR3 sequence is 12 residues long. As regards this clone: Its antigen is currently unknown.

Study-level results: Later genetic work tied a missense DCLRE1C variant to beta-chain V and J trimming. According to an earlier analysis, most TCR beta V segments yielded productive rearrangements about 87% or about 30% of the time.

This clonotype was obtained from a man aged 45 to 65 in good health and CMV-seronegative. Sequences were obtained from PBMCs. The genes are TRBV6-5 and TRBJ2-1, with 9 bases aligning to TRBD1. The DNA for the CDR3 is TGTGCCAGCAGCGACAGGGGGTTTTTAAGGTTCTTC. Protein sequence: CASSDRGFLRFF.